The following is a TCR beta chain sequence with its context. Its antigen is not identified. This sample is part of a study of glioma-infiltrating T cells. Study conclusions and caveats: Gliomas, especially low-grade, showed above-expected tissue-blood divergence; non-neoplastic patients showed below. Only very few CDR3 sequences appeared in both tissue and blood. Signature shared blood CDR3 motifs were enriched in low-divergence and depleted in high-divergence patients.

Germline V gene data show CDR1 as SGHTA and CDR2 as FQGNSA. J gave up 1 base and V 2 bases, and 10 bases lay outside the gene matches. This CDR3 contains 17 residues. TCR alpha and beta CDR3 regions were amplified from RNA using iRepertoire nested multiplex PCR. TCRdb re-called the multiplex PCR reads through MiXCR, storing one row per CDR3 protein. The sample lists roughly 350,000 distinct CDR3 sequences; approximately 42% were seen once. Sequencing input: glioma tissue, nonneoplastic brain tissue, or PBMCs (not recorded which). The source is a human donor with low-grade glioma or glioblastoma, undergoing nonglioma brain surgery, or in good health (not recorded which). This chain joins TRBV7-2 and TRBJ2-5; 7 nucleotides line up with TRBD2. The CDR3 loop reads CASSLWASGLIQETQYF. The CDR3 DNA reads TGTGCCAGCAGCTTATGGGCTAGCGGACTAATCCAAGAGACCCAGTACTTC. The full variable domain, rest sourced from reference TRBV7-2 and TRBJ2-5, is GAGVSQSPSNKVTEKGKDVELRCDPISGHTALYWYRQSLGQGLEFLIYFQGNSAPDKSGLPSDRFSAERTGGSVSTLTIQRTQQEDSAVYLCASSLWASGLIQETQYFGPGTRLLVL.